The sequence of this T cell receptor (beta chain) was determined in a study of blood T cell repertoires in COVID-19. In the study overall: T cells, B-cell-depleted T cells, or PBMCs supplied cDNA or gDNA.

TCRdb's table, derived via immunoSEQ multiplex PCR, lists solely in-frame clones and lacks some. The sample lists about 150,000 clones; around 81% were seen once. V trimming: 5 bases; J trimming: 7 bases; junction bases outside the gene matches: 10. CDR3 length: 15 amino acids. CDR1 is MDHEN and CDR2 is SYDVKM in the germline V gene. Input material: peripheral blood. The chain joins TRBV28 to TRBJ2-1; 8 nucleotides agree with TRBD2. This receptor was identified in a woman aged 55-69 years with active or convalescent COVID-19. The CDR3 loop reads CASSRLAGPGNEQFF. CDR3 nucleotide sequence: TGTGCCAGCAGTCGCCTAGCGGGTCCTGGGAATGAGCAGTTCTTC.